This is a list of T cell receptor beta chains from one sample in a study of T cell repertoires in cytomegalovirus infection. No antigen has been identified for these receptors. TCRdb itself ran the reads through MiXCR, one entry per CDR3 protein. The sample holds more than 300,000 distinct CDR3 sequences, approximately 30% seen once. The sample consisted of cultured PBMCs, taken from culture after CMV antigen stimulation. Receptors were obtained from a human donor in good health (CMV status not recorded). Some clones in this sample may be carry-over from other donors' samples. Both conserved end residues are trimmed from each CDR3.

>TRBJ1-2|TRBV10-3
AISENRPSVSGYT
>TRBJ1-2|TRBV25-1
ASSVVSTRGNYGYT
>TRBJ1-1|TRBV7-6
ASSFSGQGNTEAF
>TRBJ2-3|TRBV12-3/TRBV12-4
ASSRNGATDTQY
>TRBJ2-5|TRBV7-2
ASSLDRWYQETQY
>TRBJ2-2|TRBV7-6
ASSQETGGNTGELF
>TRBJ2-5|TRBV12-3/TRBV12-4
ASSQTSGGGQETQY
>TRBJ1-1|TRBV19
ASSIEVGRAGTEAF
>TRBJ2-6|TRBV29-1
SVVPSGANVLT
>TRBJ2-2|TRBV19
ASRITGELF
>TRBJ1-3|TRBV7-2
ASSLESGTGNTIY
>TRBJ2-3|TRBV11-2
ASSLAGGLAGGRPSTDTQY
>TRBJ2-2|TRBV19
ASSIAGGDTGELF
>TRBJ2-7|TRBV5-1
ASRGGSVEQY